Following are 29 T cell receptor beta chains from one sample sequenced in a study of long-term antiretroviral therapy in people with HIV. Runs used v3.0 of the immunoSEQ assay and were done at survey level. Repertoires were generated with immunoSEQ multiplex PCR, while TCRdb's copy carries only in-frame clones and drops some. The sample includes under 45,000 clones, about four fifths of them seen just once. The source was unsorted PBMCs, collected 1 year after starting antiretroviral therapy. The source of these receptors is a man younger than 30 with HIV.

The chain couples TRBV4-1 to TRBJ1-5; D not certain. This CDR3 region has 15 residues. V lost 0 bases to trimming and J lost 7 bases, with 13 bases between them. CDR1 is MGHRA, CDR2 YSYEKL, per germline. DNA of the CDR3: TGCGCCAGCAGCCAAGACCGCTTAAGGGAGCAGCCCCAGCATTTT. Translating gives CASSQDRLREQPQHF.

The chain carries TRBV5-6 and TRBJ1-2; D is possibly TRBD1 (5 bases). The CDR3 has 14 amino acids. V lost 4 bases to trimming and J lost 2 bases, with 12 bases between them. CDR1 is SGHDT, CDR2 YYEEEE, per germline. CDR3 DNA: TGTGCCAGCAGCCTTGGGCAGGGAAACTATGGCTACACCTTC. Translation: CASSLGQGNYGYTF.

The V and J genes are TRBV6-6 and TRBJ1-2, with 8 positions matching TRBD1. The J segment lost 4 bases and the V segment lost 6 bases, leaving 10 bases of the junction unmatched. Germline CDR1 MNHNY, CDR2 SVGAGI (reference sequence). CDR3 length: 15 residues. The CDR3 loop is CASSDNRDRIYGYTF. CDR3 bases: TGTGCCAGCAGCGATAACCGGGACAGGATCTATGGCTACACCTTC.

This clone was counted once. The CDR3 sequence is CASSVGVNEQYF. In DNA form, the CDR3 reads TGTGCCAGCAGCGTAGGCGTAAACGAGCAGTACTTC. The V gene is TRBV7-8, the J gene TRBJ2-7; D gene unclear. The CDR3 has 12 residues. The ends were cut back, 5 bases at V and 5 bases at J, with 10 bases in the middle. CDR1 and CDR2 from the germline V gene are SGHVS and FQNEAQ.

The chain carries TRBV7-8 and TRBJ2-7; a possible D gene is TRBD1 (6 bases). V lost 5 bases, J lost 3 bases, and 11 bases lay in between. CDR3 length equals 13 residues. Germline values: CDR1 SGHVS, CDR2 FQNEAQ. For the CDR3, the DNA is TGTGCCAGCAGCCTAGGACAGAACTACGAGCAGTACTTC. This gives the protein CASSLGQNYEQYF. The full variable domain, in which reference TRBV7-8 and TRBJ2-7 provide the parts outside the CDR3, is GAGVSQSPRYKVAKRGQDVALRCDPISGHVSLFWYQQALGQGPEFLTYFQNEAQLDKSGLPSDRFFAERPEGSVSTLKIQRTQQEDSAVYLCASSLGQNYEQYFGPGTRLTVT.

The table lists this clone with a few counts. This rearrangement joins TRBV6-6 to TRBJ2-3; unclear D gene. V was pared by 8 bases and J by 5 bases, with 11 bases between. CDR3 size: 12 residues. Germline-derived CDR1 and CDR2 are MNHNY and SVGAGI (reference sequence). CDR3 coding DNA: TGTGCCAGCTCTTTTAACCTAGATACGCAGTATTTT. This gives the protein CASSFNLDTQYF.

The chain combines TRBV5-1 with TRBJ1-2, with 10 bases fitting TRBD1. Germline V gene sequence: CDR1 SGHRS, CDR2 YFSETQ. This CDR3 is built from 14 residues. J lost 4 bases, V lost 0 bases, and 0 bases had no gene match. CDR3 loop: CASSLGTGGYGYTF. In DNA form, the CDR3 reads TGCGCCAGCAGCTTGGGGACAGGGGGCTATGGCTACACCTTC.

This chain links TRBV5-1 with TRBJ1-2; TRBD1 aligns across 7 bases. Germline CDR1 is SGHRS and CDR2 is YFSETQ. Losses at the gene ends were 3 bases for V and 4 bases for J; bases not matched to a gene: 6. The CDR3 loop spans 14 amino acids. The CDR3 sequence is CASSSQGGGYGYTF. The CDR3 DNA follows: TGCGCCAGCAGCTCGCAGGGGGGTGGCTATGGCTACACCTTC.

Written as DNA, the CDR3 is TGCGCCAGCAGCCTTCAGGGGGCGGACACTGAAGCTTTCTTT. Translating gives CASSLQGADTEAFF. The rearrangement links TRBV5-1 to TRBJ1-1; TRBD1 agrees at 8 bases. In germline, CDR1 is SGHRS, CDR2 YFSETQ. The CDR3 consists of 14 residues. With 4 bases clipped from V and 3 bases from J, the junction kept 5 bases outside the gene matches. The variable domain in full, with the rest retrieved from reference TRBV5-1 and TRBJ1-1, is KAGVTQTPRYLIKTRGQQVTLSCSPISGHRSVSWYQQTPGQGLQFLFEYFSETQRNKGNFPGRFSGRQFSNSRSEMNVSTLELGDSALYLCASSLQGADTEAFFGQGTRLTVV.

The chain is built from TRBV10-3 and TRBJ2-1; weak D call: TRBD2 (5 bases). V shed 6 bases and J shed 1 base, with 10 bases lying between them. This CDR3 is 14 amino acids long. Germline V CDR1 and CDR2: ENHRY, SYGVKD. The CDR3 bases are TGTGCCATCAGGAGACGGGAATCCTACAATGAGCAGTTCTTC. Translated, it gives CAIRRRESYNEQFF.

The genes are TRBV19 and TRBJ2-3; perhaps TRBD2 as D (5 bases). The germline V and J ends were trimmed by 5 bases and 2 bases, with 23 bases remaining between them. There are 18 residues in the CDR3. Germline CDR1 reads LNHDA; CDR2 reads SQIVND (reference sequence). In DNA, the CDR3 is TGTGCCAGTAGTGCCTTCCTGGAGGCGACCGGGGACACAGATACGCAGTATTTT. Translation gives CASSAFLEATGDTDTQYF.

The rearrangement uses TRBV6-5 and TRBJ2-7; TRBD1 matches 7 bases. This CDR3 is built from 14 residues. Trimming at V came to 7 bases and at J to 4 bases, leaving 10 bases not matched to a gene. Germline V CDR1 and CDR2: MNHEY, SVGAGI. The CDR3 reads CASTPGQKSYEQYF. For the CDR3, the DNA is TGTGCCAGCACCCCGGGACAGAAAAGTTACGAGCAGTACTTC.

The rearrangement uses TRBV5-1 and TRBJ2-7; D might be TRBD1 (7 bases). Germline CDR1 SGHRS, CDR2 YFSETQ. Trimming took off 7 bases at V and 3 bases at J, with 20 bases between the two ends. The CDR3 is 15 amino acids. DNA of the CDR3: TGCGCCAGCTCGGGGGACGGGACAGACTTCTACGAGCAGTACTTC. Translated: CASSGDGTDFYEQYF.

The gene calls are TRBV2 and TRBJ1-5; 9 nucleotides agree with TRBD1. V lost 7 bases, J lost 1 base, and 2 bases stayed unmatched. Germline V gives CDR1 SNHLY, CDR2 FYNNEI. This CDR3 has 14 residues. The CDR3 region has the DNA TGTGCCAGCACGGGACAGGGAAGCAATCAGCCCCAGCATTTT. Translating it yields CASTGQGSNQPQHF.

The genes are TRBV19 and TRBJ2-2, with 7 bases fitting TRBD1. V was clipped by 5 bases and J by 6 bases; unmatched bases: 6. This CDR3 contains 14 residues. Germline loops: CDR1 LNHDA, CDR2 SQIVND (reference sequence). CDR3 residues: CASSPRQGSGELFF. As DNA, the CDR3 is TGTGCCAGTAGTCCCCGACAGGGATCCGGGGAGCTGTTTTTT.

The chain employs TRBV5-4 and TRBJ2-7; 10 bases agree with TRBD1. Trimming at V came to 3 bases and at J to 3 bases, leaving 3 bases not matched to a gene. Germline V lookup: CDR1 SGHNT, CDR2 YYREEE (reference sequence). The CDR3 totals 14 residues. Here the CDR3 reads CASSSGTGDYEQYF. DNA of the CDR3: TGTGCCAGCAGCTCCGGGACAGGGGACTACGAGCAGTACTTC.

V and J are TRBV4-1 and TRBJ1-1; D perhaps matches TRBD1 (6 bases). V was cut by 0 bases and J by 7 bases, with 15 bases left in between. Germline CDR1 MGHRA, CDR2 YSYEKL. The length of the CDR3 is 15 residues. CDR3 amino acids: CASSQERGGALEAFF. The CDR3 coding sequence is TGCGCCAGCAGCCAAGAAAGGGGGGGGGCGCTTGAAGCTTTCTTT.

The chain carries TRBV23-1 and TRBJ2-7; 9 bases agree with TRBD1. TRBV23-1 is noted as an ORF with a role that remains uncertain. The length of the CDR3 is 15 residues. Trimming at V came to 2 bases and at J to 6 bases, leaving 8 bases not matched to a gene. The CDR3 is CASSQPRDREGEQYF. Here the CDR3 DNA reads TGCGCCAGCAGTCAACCCCGGGACAGGGAGGGCGAGCAGTACTTC.

The gene calls are TRBV11-2 and TRBJ2-7; D gene ambiguous. This CDR3 region has 13 residues. The ends were cut back, 5 bases at V and 2 bases at J, with 10 bases in the middle. Germline V gives CDR1 SGHAT, CDR2 FQNNGV. The CDR3 bases are TGTGCCAGCAGCCCCTTGGAAGCCTACGAGCAGTACTTC. Translated, it gives CASSPLEAYEQYF.

This clone is medium-sized by share. This chain links TRBV6-6 with TRBJ1-5, with D uncertain. CDR3 length: 16 amino acids. CDR1 is MNHNY and CDR2 is SVGAGI in the germline V gene (reference sequence). Trimming shortened V by 2 bases and J by 4 bases, and 15 bases separated the two germline ends. CDR3 loop: CASSYVVSPGNQPQHF. The CDR3 nucleotides are TGTGCCAGCAGTTACGTGGTCTCGCCGGGGAATCAGCCCCAGCATTTT.

The chain employs TRBV4-1 and TRBJ2-7; perhaps TRBD2 as D (5 bases). The CDR3 is made up of 16 amino acids. With 0 bases removed from V and 2 bases from J, the gap between germline ends came to 14 bases. Looked up from germline, CDR1 is MGHRA and CDR2 is YSYEKL. CDR3 nucleotides: TGCGCCAGCAGCCAAGAAGGAGAGGGTAGAGCCTACGAGCAGTACTTC. Protein product: CASSQEGEGRAYEQYF.

The V gene is TRBV20-1, the J gene TRBJ2-1; D remains unclear. V was trimmed by 5 bases and J by 2 bases, leaving 4 bases between them. The CDR3 loop spans 11 amino acids. Germline CDR1 is DFQATT and CDR2 is SNEGSKA (reference sequence). The CDR3 reads CSALTYNEQFF. CDR3 DNA sequence: TGCAGTGCTCTAACCTACAATGAGCAGTTCTTC.

The J gene is TRBJ2-2, the V gene TRBV14, with no clear D. This CDR3 contains 15 residues. Germline V gene lookup returns CDR1 SGHDN and CDR2 FVKESK. V gave up 3 bases and J gave up 3 bases, with 11 bases separating them. CDR3 loop: CASSQSEFYTGELFF. DNA of the CDR3: TGTGCCAGCAGCCAGTCAGAGTTTTACACCGGGGAGCTGTTTTTT.

This clone has only a few counts. The chain recombines TRBV5-1 with TRBJ2-7; weak D call: TRBD2 (5 bases). Trimming removed 0 bases at V and 3 bases at J, with 10 bases between. The CDR3 loop spans 14 amino acids. Germline CDR1 and CDR2: SGHRS and YFSETQ. CDR3 amino acids: CASSLGGQGYEQYF. The CDR3 coding sequence is TGCGCCAGCAGCTTGGGCGGGCAAGGCTACGAGCAGTACTTC.

The chain is built from TRBV2 and TRBJ1-5; D is ambiguous. V was pared by 5 bases and J by 0 bases, with 11 bases between. The CDR3 length is 15 residues. In germline, CDR1 is SNHLY, CDR2 FYNNEI. CDR3 in amino acids: CASSPEPGSNQPQHF. The CDR3, as DNA: TGTGCCAGCAGTCCTGAGCCGGGTAGCAATCAGCCCCAGCATTTT.

V gene TRBV9 combines with J gene TRBJ2-3, with 9 bases matching TRBD2. Germline assignment: CDR1 SGDLS and CDR2 YYNGEE. This CDR3 is built from 15 residues. V trimming: 0 bases; J trimming: 6 bases; junction bases outside the gene matches: 5. The CDR3 DNA is TGTGCCAGCAGCGTAGAGTTGCGGGGGGGGGATACGCAGTATTTT. Its translation: CASSVELRGGDTQYF.

The J gene is TRBJ2-7, the V gene TRBV2; D possibly matches TRBD1 or TRBD2 (7 bases each). This CDR3 contains 13 residues. V dropped 8 bases and J dropped 3 bases, with 14 bases sitting between them. Germline assignment: CDR1 SNHLY and CDR2 FYNNEI. Written as DNA, the CDR3 is TGTGCCAGCGGCAGGGGGGGAGGCTACGAGCAGTACTTC. This gives the protein CASGRGGGYEQYF. Supplemented by reference TRBV2 and TRBJ2-7, the full variable domain reads EPEVTQTPSHQVTQMGQEVILRCVPISNHLYFYWYRQILGQKVEFLVSFYNNEISEKSEIFDDQFSVERPDGSNFTLKIRSTKLEDSAMYFCASGRGGGYEQYFGPGTRLTVT.

The chain joins TRBV29-1 to TRBJ2-3; a weak D match, TRBD2 (5 bases). Looked up from germline, CDR1 is SQVTM and CDR2 is ANQGSEA. Trimming took off 7 bases at V and 4 bases at J, with 12 bases between the two ends. There are 12 residues in the CDR3. The DNA for the CDR3 is TGCAGCGCCCGGGATAGTGCAGATACGCAGTATTTT. Translated, it gives CSARDSADTQYF.

The rearrangement joins TRBV28 to TRBJ2-1; no firm D call. CDR1 and CDR2 from the germline V gene are MDHEN and SYDVKM. This CDR3 comprises 15 residues. Trimming took off 5 bases at V and 0 bases at J, with 11 bases between the two ends. Here the CDR3 reads CASSRRSRSYNEQFF. CDR3 bases: TGTGCCAGCAGTCGTCGAAGTCGCTCCTACAATGAGCAGTTCTTC.